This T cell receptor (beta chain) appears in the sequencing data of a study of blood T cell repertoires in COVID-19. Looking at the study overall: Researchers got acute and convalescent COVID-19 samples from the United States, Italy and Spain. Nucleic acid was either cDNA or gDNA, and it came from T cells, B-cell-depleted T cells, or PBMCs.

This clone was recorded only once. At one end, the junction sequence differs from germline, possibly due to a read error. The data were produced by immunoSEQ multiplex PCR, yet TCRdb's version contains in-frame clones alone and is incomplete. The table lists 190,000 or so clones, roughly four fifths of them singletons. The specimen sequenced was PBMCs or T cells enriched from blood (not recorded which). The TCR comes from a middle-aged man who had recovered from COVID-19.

Here the CDR3 reads CAWGVGLNTEAFF. CDR3 bases: TGTGCCTGGGGTGTGGGCCTGAACACTGAAGCTTTCTTT. This sequence joins TRBV30 and TRBJ1-1; D is undetermined. The germline V gene has CDR1 GTSNPN and CDR2 SVGIG (reference sequence). The CDR3 consists of 13 residues.